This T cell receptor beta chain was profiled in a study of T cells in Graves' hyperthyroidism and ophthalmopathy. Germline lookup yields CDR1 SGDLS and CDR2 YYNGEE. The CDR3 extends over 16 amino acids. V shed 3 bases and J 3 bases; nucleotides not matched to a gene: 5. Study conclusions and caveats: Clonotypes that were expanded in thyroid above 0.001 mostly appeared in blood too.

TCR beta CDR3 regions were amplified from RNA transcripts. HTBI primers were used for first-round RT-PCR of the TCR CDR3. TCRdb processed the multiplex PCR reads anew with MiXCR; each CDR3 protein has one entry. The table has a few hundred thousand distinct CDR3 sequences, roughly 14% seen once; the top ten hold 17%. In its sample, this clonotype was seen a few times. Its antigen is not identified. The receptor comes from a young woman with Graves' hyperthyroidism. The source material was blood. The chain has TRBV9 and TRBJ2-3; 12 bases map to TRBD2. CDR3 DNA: TGTGCCAGCAGCGCAAAAGGACTAGCGGGGACAGATACGCAGTATTTT. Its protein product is CASSAKGLAGTDTQYF.